The 31 T cell receptor beta chains given below trace back to one sample, sequenced in a study of cytomegalovirus exposure and HLA in healthy donors. PCR was performed using 60 Vbeta and 13 Jbeta primers. Sequencing was performed with immunoSEQ multiplex PCR; in TCRdb, only in-frame clones are kept and a portion is missing. The sample has about 85,000 clones, 75% to 85% seen once; the top ten hold about 30%. The sequencing input was PBMCs. All receptors derive from a man aged 45-65 years in good health and CMV-seropositive.

This rearrangement joins TRBV19 to TRBJ2-3; 11 bases align to TRBD2. J was trimmed by 0 bases and V by 2 bases; bases with no gene match: 4. This CDR3 is 17 amino acids long. CDR1 and CDR2 from the germline V gene are LNHDA and SQIVND (reference sequence). CDR3 amino acids: CASSIRASGGSTDTQYF. For the CDR3, the DNA is TGTGCCAGTAGTATAAGAGCTAGCGGGGGGAGCACAGATACGCAGTATTTT.

The chain joins TRBV2 to TRBJ2-3; TRBD1 might be the D (5 bases). The CDR3 is 12 amino acids. Germline assignment: CDR1 SNHLY and CDR2 FYNNEI. V lost 4 bases to trimming and J lost 6 bases, with 8 bases between them. The CDR3 coding sequence is TGTGCCAGCAGTGCGACAGCTGATACGCAGTATTTT. Protein sequence: CASSATADTQYF.

CDR3 sequence: CASSPTRLQETQYF. In nucleotides, the CDR3 is TGTGCCAGCAGCCCAACTAGGCTTCAAGAGACCCAGTACTTC. The chain has TRBV5-8 and TRBJ2-5; perhaps TRBD2 as D (5 bases). The CDR3 covers 14 residues. The germline gives CDR1 SGHTS, CDR2 YDEGEE. The V end lost 4 bases, the J end lost 2 bases, and 12 bases lay between the germline ends.

The chain links TRBV5-1 to TRBJ1-4; D not resolved. Trimming took 3 bases from V and 10 from J, leaving 16 bases between them. This CDR3 spans 14 amino acids. Germline loops: CDR1 SGHRS, CDR2 YFSETQ. The CDR3 coding sequence is TGCGCCAGCAGCTCGGACGCCCGCGAGGGAAAACTGTTTTTT. Amino acid sequence: CASSSDAREGKLFF.

As to this clone: This same CDR3 is encoded by further DNA sequences in the sample. The chain carries TRBV10-3 and TRBJ1-4; 8 nucleotides agree with TRBD1. CDR3 length: 16 residues. With V trimmed by 0 bases and J by 8 bases, 8 bases remained unmatched. CDR1 is ENHRY and CDR2 is SYGVKD in the germline V gene. The CDR3 sequence: CAISESAPGGREKLFF. The CDR3, as DNA: TGTGCCATCAGTGAGTCAGCCCCAGGGGGCAGGGAAAAACTGTTTTTT.

The chain employs TRBV5-1 and TRBJ2-1, with D possibly matching TRBD1 (6 bases). Per the germline V gene, CDR1 is SGHRS and CDR2 is YFSETQ. Trimming left V 0 bases short and J 8 bases short, with 12 bases between. This CDR3 region has 14 residues. The CDR3 reads CASSLGQDRHEQFF. CDR3 DNA sequence: TGCGCCAGCAGCTTGGGACAGGACAGACATGAGCAGTTCTTC. Combining the CDR3 with reference TRBV5-1 and TRBJ2-1 gives the whole variable domain KAGVTQTPRYLIKTRGQQVTLSCSPISGHRSVSWYQQTPGQGLQFLFEYFSETQRNKGNFPGRFSGRQFSNSRSEMNVSTLELGDSALYLCASSLGQDRHEQFFGPGTRLTVL.

The chain is built from TRBV4-1 and TRBJ1-1; 8 bases align to TRBD1. Germline CDR1 and CDR2: MGHRA and YSYEKL. The CDR3 runs to 14 residues. With V trimmed by 3 bases and J by 4 bases, 4 bases remained unmatched. The DNA for the CDR3 is TGCGCCAGCAGCCACCCAGGGGGCGGCACTGAAGCTTTCTTT. Residues: CASSHPGGGTEAFF.

The rearrangement links TRBV7-3 to TRBJ2-3; 13 bases fit TRBD2. Germline V gene sequence: CDR1 SGHTA, CDR2 FQGTGA. V was pared by 4 bases and J by 4 bases, with 5 bases of the junction left unmatched. The CDR3 totals 16 residues. CDR3 protein: CASSSGLAGVADTQYF. The CDR3 DNA is TGTGCCAGCAGCTCCGGACTAGCGGGAGTTGCAGATACGCAGTATTTT.

The chain links TRBV18 to TRBJ2-1, with TRBD2 matching 14 bases. This CDR3 is built from 15 residues. V trimming: 5 bases; J trimming: 8 bases; junction bases outside the gene matches: 5. Germline values: CDR1 KGHSH, CDR2 LQKENI. CDR3 sequence reads: CASSSGLAGEDEQFF. The CDR3 nucleotides read TGTGCCAGCTCATCGGGACTAGCGGGAGAGGATGAGCAGTTCTTC.

This clone has just a few counts. The J gene is TRBJ2-6, the V gene TRBV7-6; D perhaps matches TRBD1 (5 bases). Germline CDR1 SGHVS, CDR2 FNYEAQ. V was clipped by 6 bases and J by 0 bases, with 18 bases between them. CDR3 size: 18 residues. CDR3 loop: CASSHDPTDTSGANVLTF. CDR3 sequence (DNA): TGTGCCAGCAGTCACGACCCGACAGATACCTCTGGGGCCAACGTCCTGACTTTC.

A single count supports this clone. The chain couples TRBV7-2 to TRBJ2-2; D is perhaps TRBD2 (6 bases). The CDR3 contains 14 residues. Germline V gene lookup returns CDR1 SGHTA and CDR2 FQGNSA. Trimming pared 3 bases from V and 4 bases from J, leaving 9 bases between. CDR3 DNA sequence: TGTGCCAGCAGCTTTGCCGGGGGCACCGGGGAGCTGTTTTTT. Protein product: CASSFAGGTGELFF.

This rearrangement joins TRBV28 to TRBJ2-1, with D possibly being TRBD2 (5 bases). The CDR3 is 15 amino acids. Germline lookup yields CDR1 MDHEN and CDR2 SYDVKM. The V and J ends lost 7 bases and 0 bases respectively, with 13 bases between them. CDR3 region: CASMVTGTSYNEQFF. CDR3 DNA: TGTGCCAGCATGGTGACGGGAACCTCCTACAATGAGCAGTTCTTC.

This rearrangement joins TRBV10-3 to TRBJ2-7, with D tentatively TRBD1 (5 bases). This CDR3 has 14 residues. The V and J ends lost 0 bases and 4 bases respectively, with 10 bases between them. Per the germline V gene, CDR1 is ENHRY and CDR2 is SYGVKD. The DNA of the CDR3 is TGTGCCATCAGTGAGTCCCGACAGAAATACGAGCAGTACTTC. Its translation is CAISESRQKYEQYF.

The gene calls are TRBV6-5 and TRBJ2-2; 7 positions match TRBD1. The V gene end was trimmed by 4 bases and the J gene end by 1 base; junction bases not matched to a gene: 3. CDR1 is MNHEY, CDR2 SVGAGI, per germline. The CDR3 spans 15 residues. The CDR3, as DNA: TGTGCCAGCAGTTGGGGACAGTTGAACACCGGGGAGCTGTTTTTT. As protein: CASSWGQLNTGELFF.

The genes are TRBV27 and TRBJ1-1, with no clear D. Trimming took off 4 bases at V and 0 bases at J, with 12 bases between the two ends. Looked up from germline, CDR1 is MNHEY and CDR2 is SMNVEV (reference sequence). The CDR3 contains 15 residues. The CDR3 loop reads CASSSYYHMNTEAFF. In DNA form, the CDR3 reads TGTGCCAGCAGTTCCTACTACCACATGAACACTGAAGCTTTCTTT.

The gene calls are TRBV5-1 and TRBJ2-2; 12 bases fit TRBD1. CDR3 length: 16 residues. The V gene end was trimmed by 3 bases and the J gene end by 4 bases; junction bases not matched to a gene: 4. Germline CDR1 reads SGHRS; CDR2 reads YFSETQ. CDR3 in amino acids: CASSWGTGGFTGELFF. The CDR3 region has the DNA TGCGCCAGCAGCTGGGGGACAGGGGGCTTCACCGGGGAGCTGTTTTTT.

V gene TRBV10-3 combines with J gene TRBJ2-7, with 11 bases that match TRBD2. With 6 bases clipped from V and 5 bases from J, the junction kept 6 bases outside the gene matches. The CDR3 totals 14 residues. The V gene's germline CDR1 is ENHRY and CDR2 SYGVKD. CDR3 coding DNA: TGTGCCATCAGCACGACTAGCGGGAAGGACGAGCAGTACTTC. It yields the protein CAISTTSGKDEQYF.

This clone occurred a few times. The rearrangement links TRBV10-3 to TRBJ2-5, with D unclear. V gave up 0 bases and J gave up 4 bases, with 3 bases separating them. Per the germline V gene, CDR1 is ENHRY and CDR2 is SYGVKD. The CDR3 extends over 12 amino acids. The CDR3 sequence is CAISESRETQYF. CDR3 in DNA: TGTGCCATCAGTGAGTCGCGAGAGACCCAGTACTTC.

This clone was recorded a few times. This chain's CDR3 is CASSQGGRRELFF. CDR3 nucleotide sequence: TGTGCCAGCAGCCAAGGAGGCCGGCGGGAGCTGTTTTTT. The chain combines TRBV4-2 with TRBJ2-2; no firm D call. CDR1 and CDR2 (germline): LGHNA, YNFKEQ. Trimming cost V 1 base and J 9 bases, with 9 bases left between them. The CDR3 runs to 13 residues.

The chain couples TRBV28 to TRBJ1-5, with D perhaps matching TRBD1 (6 bases). The CDR3 spans 15 residues. The germline CDR1 and CDR2 sequences are MDHEN and SYDVKM. V lost 4 bases, J lost 4 bases, and 14 bases lay in between. Here the CDR3 reads CASSSPGGANQPQHF. In DNA form, the CDR3 reads TGTGCCAGCAGTTCCCCTGGGGGGGCAAATCAGCCCCAGCATTTT.

The rearrangement links TRBV6-1 to TRBJ2-5; 9 positions match TRBD1. CDR1 MNHNS and CDR2 SASEGT come from the germline V gene. V gave up 4 bases and J gave up 4 bases; unmatched junction bases: 4. There are 14 residues in the CDR3. DNA of the CDR3: TGTGCCAGCAGTGCAGGGACAGGGCTAGAGACCCAGTACTTC. Translating gives CASSAGTGLETQYF.

The rearrangement links TRBV5-1 to TRBJ2-3; 9 nucleotides agree with TRBD1. The CDR3 sequence is 15 residues long. CDR1 and CDR2 from the germline V gene are SGHRS and YFSETQ. V was pared by 0 bases and J by 9 bases, with 8 bases of the junction left unmatched. The CDR3 sequence is CASSLEQGAWETQYF. The CDR3 region has the DNA TGCGCCAGCAGCTTGGAACAGGGGGCGTGGGAGACGCAGTATTTT.

This clone was seen a few times. The V call is TRBV25-1, the J call TRBJ1-3; the D gene is possibly TRBD1 (6 bases). V was pared by 5 bases and J by 4 bases, with 15 bases between. Germline V gives CDR1 MGHDK, CDR2 SYGVNS. The CDR3 consists of 15 residues. The CDR3 is CASSLGGGGGNTIYF. The CDR3 DNA follows: TGTGCCAGCAGTCTTGGAGGGGGGGGCGGAAACACCATATATTTT.

The chain is built from TRBV29-1 and TRBJ1-3; 7 bases agree with TRBD1. V dropped 5 bases and J dropped 4; count of bases not matched to a gene: 2. This CDR3 region has 12 residues. The germline V gene encodes CDR1 SQVTM and CDR2 ANQGSEA. The CDR3 spells CSVTGVGNTIYF. The CDR3 bases are TGCAGCGTTACAGGGGTGGGAAACACCATATATTTT.

V is TRBV6-5 and J is TRBJ1-1; D is unresolved. The length of the CDR3 is 13 residues. V was pared by 3 bases and J by 1 base, with 6 bases between. Germline CDR1 MNHEY, CDR2 SVGAGI. The CDR3 is CASSYIRNTEAFF. In DNA form, the CDR3 reads TGTGCCAGCAGTTATATCAGGAACACTGAAGCTTTCTTT.

This sequence joins TRBV5-1 and TRBJ2-1; 9 bases are a match to TRBD2. This CDR3 has 20 amino acids. The trim removed 7 bases at V and 7 bases at J, leaving 27 bases unmatched. Germline values: CDR1 SGHRS, CDR2 YFSETQ. CDR3 sequence: CASRSGRDEGTRRGGNEQFF. The CDR3, as DNA: TGCGCCAGCCGATCCGGGAGAGACGAAGGGACTAGGCGGGGGGGAAATGAGCAGTTCTTC.

Concerning this clone: Relative to the germline gene, one junction end is altered; a read error may explain this. V is TRBV7-9 and J is TRBJ2-7, with D tentatively TRBD2 (6 bases). This CDR3 comprises 15 residues. In germline, CDR1 is SEHNR, CDR2 FQNEAQ (reference sequence). The CDR3 region has the DNA TGTTCCAGCAGCCATACCGGGACTTCAAGATACGAGCAGTACTTC. Translation gives CSSSHTGTSRYEQYF. Using reference TRBV7-9 and TRBJ2-7 for the parts outside the CDR3, the full variable domain is DTGVSQNPRHKITKRGQNVTFRCDPISEHNRLYWYRQTLGQGPEFLTYFQNEAQLEKSRLLSDRFSAERPKGSFSTLEIQRTEQGDSAMYLCSSSHTGTSRYEQYFGPGTRLTVT.

The chain carries TRBV7-7 and TRBJ2-3, with D perhaps TRBD2 (6 bases). The CDR3 sequence is 13 residues long. The V gene lost 5 bases and the J gene lost 6 bases, with 12 bases spanning the gap. CDR1 is SSHAT and CDR2 is FNYEAQ in the germline V gene (reference sequence). CDR3 region: CASSPQTSDTQYF. CDR3 nucleotide sequence: TGTGCCAGCAGCCCGCAGACTAGTGATACGCAGTATTTT. The complete variable domain, with remaining parts taken from reference TRBV7-7 and TRBJ2-3, reads GAGVSQSPRYKVTKRGQDVTLRCDPISSHATLYWYQQALGQGPEFLTYFNYEAQPDKSGLPSDRFSAERPEGSISTLTIQRTEQRDSAMYRCASSPQTSDTQYFGPGTRLTVL.

The rearrangement joins TRBV25-1 to TRBJ2-1; TRBD2 aligns across 10 bases. Germline assignment: CDR1 MGHDK and CDR2 SYGVNS. V lost 3 bases, J lost 10 bases, and 12 bases stayed unmatched. The CDR3 contains 16 residues. As DNA, the CDR3 is TGTGCCAGCAGTGAGCCGGGACTAGCGCGCTCAAAAGAGCAGTTCTTC. This sequence encodes CASSEPGLARSKEQFF. Full variable domain (rest looked up from reference TRBV25-1 and TRBJ2-1): EADIYQTPRYLVIGTGKKITLECSQTMGHDKMYWYQQDPGMELHLIHYSYGVNSTEKGDLSSESTVSRIRTEHFPLTLESARPSHTSQYLCASSEPGLARSKEQFFGPGTRLTVL.

This clone has just one count. The chain couples TRBV11-2 to TRBJ2-1; TRBD2 might be the D (6 bases). CDR3 length: 14 amino acids. V lost 1 base, J lost 6 bases, and 10 bases lay in between. Germline V gives CDR1 SGHAT, CDR2 FQNNGV. The DNA of the CDR3 is TGTGCCAGCAGCTTAGGGATGCGGGGCAATGAGCAGTTCTTC. This codes for CASSLGMRGNEQFF.

Regarding this clone: Sequence at one end of the junction differs from germline and may be a read error. V and J are TRBV7-2 and TRBJ2-6; the D gene is possibly TRBD1 (5 bases). The germline V gene encodes CDR1 SGHTA and CDR2 FQGNSA. The CDR3 is 17 residues long. The CDR3 sequence is CASSLYGSSSGANGLTF. CDR3 nucleotide sequence: TGTGCCAGCAGCTTATATGGCAGCAGCTCTGGGGCCAACGGCCTGACTTTC.